The text below deals with one TCR beta chain. This entry comes from a study of blood T cell repertoires in COVID-19. About the research overall: The cDNA or gDNA used as material had been derived from T cells, B-cell-depleted T cells, or PBMCs.

As processed by the authors: By means of reference gene primer amplification, nucleated cell counts were estimated. Sequencing used immunoSEQ multiplex PCR; TCRdb keeps in-frame clones, though not all of them. That table furnishes V, J and clone size, whereas the DNA furnished D and trimming. The sample carries more than 200,000 clones, around 90% recorded once. The clonotype was recovered from a man aged 65 to 79 with acute or convalescent COVID-19. Sequencing was performed on peripheral blood.

The DNA for the CDR3 is TGTGCCTGGAACGGACAGGGTAGCACTGAAGCTTTCTTT. This codes for CAWNGQGSTEAFF. The genes are TRBV30 and TRBJ1-1; 8 nucleotides agree with TRBD1. The CDR3 has 13 residues. The V segment lost 4 bases and the J segment 4 bases; nucleotides outside the gene matches: 5. The germline V gene encodes CDR1 GTSNPN and CDR2 SVGIG (reference sequence).